This T cell receptor (beta chain) originates from a study of blood T cells in healthy people across ages. Regarding the study as a whole: Because donor CMV status was unknown, expanded clonotype changes were possibly confounded.

Extraction of total RNA produced a minimum of 5 micrograms from each sample. This clonotype has just a few counts. Antigen unknown. The junction and the germline gene differ at one end; a read error may be behind it. The CDR3 is made up of 14 amino acids. Germline-derived CDR1 and CDR2 are SQVTM and ANQGSEA. The use of a sample-barcoded 5' primer and a J-beta primer mix characterized a second PCR of about 7 to 12 cycles. Each TCR beta cDNA got a 12-nucleotide random molecular identifier. TCRdb fed the 5' RACE reads into MiXCR, producing one record per CDR3 protein. The sample has 1.5 million to 1.8 million distinct CDR3 sequences, about 42% seen once.

This chain links TRBV29-1 with TRBJ2-7, with D possibly TRBD2 on 5 matching bases. Material: blood. The clonotype originates from a woman aged 18-30 years in good health. DNA for the CDR3: TGCAGCGTCGAAGGAGTAGGGAGCTCCTACGAGCAGTACTTC. This sequence encodes CSVEGVGSSYEQYF.